Listed below are T cell receptor beta chains from one sample, sequenced in a study of beta chain features in type 1 diabetes. Sequenced by immunoSEQ multiplex PCR; TCRdb stores in-frame clones only, minus some. The table shows 150,000 to 200,000 clones, with 63% occurring only once. Input material: naive CD4+ T cells from blood. These TCRs come from a man aged 25 to 45 with type 1 diabetes. The CDR3 runs from the conserved cysteine through the conserved F or W. D genes are given only for firm matches. Clone size appears in some rows only: once, few, many, or a class for an expanded clone.

j_call v_call clone_size d_call cdr3_nt cdr3_aa
TRBJ1-5 TRBV29-1 few TRBD1 TGCAGCGTTGGGGACAGGGCGGAGGTGAATCAGCCCCAGCATTTT CSVGDRAEVNQPQHF
TRBJ2-3 TRBV15 few - TGTGCCACCAGCAGAGATCGGGGAACAGATACGCAGTATTTT CATSRDRGTDTQYF
TRBJ2-5 TRBV2 - - TGTGCCAGCATCATGTCGCTAGAGACCCAGTACTTC CASIMSLETQYF
TRBJ1-6 TRBV5-6 once - TGTGCCAGCAGCTTGATGGGTGGGTCACCCCTCCACTTT CASSLMGGSPLHF
TRBJ2-5 TRBV29-1 few - TGCAGCGTTGAAGAATCTCGAGCAGGGCAGACCCAGTACTTC CSVEESRAGQTQYF
TRBJ1-6 TRBV4-3 - - TGCGCCAGCAGCCAAGAAGCGGAAACCGCTCATAATTCACCCCTCCACTTT CASSQEAETAHNSPLHF
TRBJ2-3 TRBV25-1 few TRBD2 TGTGCCAGCAGTCCTCCAGGGACTAGCGGGGGTAATACGCAGTATTTT CASSPPGTSGGNTQYF
TRBJ2-7 TRBV6-5 - TRBD1 TGTGCCAGCAGTGGACAGGGGGGGAGCGACGAGCAGTACTTC CASSGQGGSDEQYF
TRBJ1-6 TRBV25-1 - - TGTGCCAGCAGCCCCAAGTGGGAGCCGAATTCACCCCTCCACTTT CASSPKWEPNSPLHF
TRBJ1-5 TRBV9 - TRBD1 TGTGCCAGCAGCGTTGGACCCGGGACAGGGGCTAGTCAGCCCCAGCATTTT CASSVGPGTGASQPQHF
TRBJ2-3 TRBV15 few - TGTGCCACCAGCACCCAGTCAGGGAATACGCAGTATTTT CATSTQSGNTQYF
TRBJ2-3 TRBV29-1 - TRBD2 TGCAGCGTCGGACTAGTGGGCTCCGATACGCAGTATTTT CSVGLVGSDTQYF
TRBJ2-7 TRBV11-2 - TRBD1 TGTGCCAGCAGCGCGGGACAGGGTAACGCCGAGCAGTACTTC CASSAGQGNAEQYF
TRBJ2-4 TRBV25-1 few - TGTGCCAGCAGTGCGGGCGGAGGAAAAAACATTCAGTACTTC CASSAGGGKNIQYF
TRBJ1-1 TRBV23-1 - - TGCGCCAGCGGGCAAGGGGGGGCCACTGAAGCTTTCTTT CASGQGGATEAFF
TRBJ1-2 TRBV6-5 few - TGTGCCAGCCAACAGTGGGGCTATGGCTACACCTTC CASQQWGYGYTF
TRBJ1-6 TRBV5-1 - - TGCGCCAGCAGCTTGGCACCTGTGGGAGGTTCACCCCTCCACTTT CASSLAPVGGSPLHF
TRBJ2-7 TRBV18 once TRBD1 TGTGCCAGCTCACCTGACAGGGACGAGCAGTACTTC CASSPDRDEQYF
TRBJ2-6 TRBV10-3 few - TGTGCCATCGGACGGGAGTACGGGGCCAACGTCCTGACTTTC CAIGREYGANVLTF
TRBJ1-3 TRBV7-2 few - TGTGCCAGCAGCATCAGAGTTGTTAGCTCTGGAAACACCATATATTTT CASSIRVVSSGNTIYF
TRBJ2-7 TRBV18 - - TGTGCCAGCTCACCTAAGGTAGGGCCCTACGAGCAGTACTTC CASSPKVGPYEQYF
TRBJ2-7 TRBV20-1 few - TGCAGTGCTAGTCCAAGCGAGCAGTACTTC CSASPSEQYF
TRBJ2-2 TRBV29-1 - - TGCAGCGGTCGGAGGCAGGTCGGGGAGCTGTTTTTT CSGRRQVGELFF
TRBJ2-7 TRBV18 - - TGTGCCAGCTCACCAACAGCAACCTACGAGCAGTACTTC CASSPTATYEQYF
TRBJ2-1 TRBV5-1 - - TGCGCCAGCAGCTTGCCAGAAACTGGCTACAATGAGCAGTTCTTC CASSLPETGYNEQFF
TRBJ1-6 TRBV30 few - TGTGCCTGGAAGGACCTGCGCTCCTATAATTCACCCCTCCACTTT CAWKDLRSYNSPLHF
TRBJ2-5 TRBV18 - - TGTGCCAGCTCACCGAAAGAGGAGACCCAGTACTTC CASSPKEETQYF
TRBJ2-7 TRBV15 - - TGTGCCACCAGCAGAGATGGTAGGCGAGAGCAGTACTTC CATSRDGRREQYF
TRBJ1-1 TRBV9 - - TGTGCCAGCAGCGCACACCTTCGGAACACTGAAGCTTTCTTT CASSAHLRNTEAFF
TRBJ2-1 TRBV29-1 - TRBD1 TGCAGCGTTGAACGTCCGCGACAGGGCGACAATGAGCAGTTCTTC CSVERPRQGDNEQFF
TRBJ1-2 TRBV28 - - TGTGCCAGCAGTTTACAGGCGGCTAACTATGGCTACACCTTC CASSLQAANYGYTF
TRBJ2-3 TRBV1 - - TGCACCAGCAGCCACCAAAGCGGGGGGGCATTAGATACGCAGTATTTT CTSSHQSGGALDTQYF
TRBJ2-3 TRBV7-2 few - TGTGCCAGCAGCTTAACTAGCTGGCAATACGGGTATTTT CASSLTSWQYGYF
TRBJ2-5 TRBV29-1 few - TGCAGCGGGACAGAAGAGACCCAGTACTTC CSGTEETQYF
TRBJ1-2 TRBV7-9 - - TGTGCCAGCAGCCCGACAGATACTAACTATGGCTACACCTTC CASSPTDTNYGYTF
TRBJ1-1 TRBV29-1 - TRBD1 TGCAGCGTCAAAGGACAGGGACCCTTTGAAGCTTTCTTT CSVKGQGPFEAFF
TRBJ2-3 TRBV5-4 few - TGTGCCAGCAGCTTGGAATTACTAGGGAGAAAGGCAGATACGCAGTATTTT CASSLELLGRKADTQYF
TRBJ2-3 TRBV27 - - TGTGCCAGCATGTTAGCAGATACGCAGTATTTT CASMLADTQYF
TRBJ2-1 TRBV18 - - TGTGCCAGCTCACTTCGACAGACCATTTACAATGAGCAGTTCTTC CASSLRQTIYNEQFF
TRBJ1-2 TRBV5-6 - - TGTGCCAGCAGCTCCTGGACAGTCCTCTATGGCTACACCTTC CASSSWTVLYGYTF
TRBJ1-2 TRBV6-5 - TRBD1 TGTGCCAGCAGTTACACCGCAGGGGGCTATGGCTACACCTTC CASSYTAGGYGYTF
TRBJ2-3 TRBV5-1 - - TGCGCCAGCAGCTTGACGGCGGATACGCAGTATTTT CASSLTADTQYF
TRBJ2-3 TRBV30 few TRBD2 TGTGCCTGGAGTGTACTTAGCGGGGGTACAGATACGCAGTATTTT CAWSVLSGGTDTQYF
TRBJ2-5 TRBV28 - - TGTGCCAGCCAGAGGACAGTGGTGAGGGAGACCCAGTACTTC CASQRTVVRETQYF
TRBJ2-3 TRBV7-9 - TRBD2 TGTGCCAGCAGCCTACTAGCGGGGACAGATACGCAGTATTTT CASSLLAGTDTQYF
TRBJ1-2 TRBV27 - - TGTGCCAGCAAACGCTTGGACGGTTATGGCTACACCTTC CASKRLDGYGYTF
TRBJ2-7 TRBV7-2 few - TGTGCCAGCAGCTTAAACAACGAGCAGTACTTC CASSLNNEQYF
TRBJ2-7 TRBV7-2 once - TGTGCCAGCAGCCGCGACGGGGCCTCCTACGAGCAGTACTTC CASSRDGASYEQYF
TRBJ2-5 TRBV25-1 - - TGTGCCAGCAGTGAAAGGTTGGGGAAACAGGCGAGGGAGACCCAGTACTTC CASSERLGKQARETQYF
TRBJ2-5 TRBV7-9 - - TGTGCCAGCGGGACACTCCAAGAGACCCAGTACTTC CASGTLQETQYF
TRBJ2-7 TRBV27 few TRBD1 TGTGCCAGCAGTGGGCGGACAGGATTCTACGAGCAGTACTTC CASSGRTGFYEQYF
TRBJ2-1 TRBV18 - - TGTGCCAGCTCACCTGATCGGTCCCGAGAGCAGTTCTTC CASSPDRSREQFF
TRBJ2-1 TRBV20-1 - - TGCAGTGCTAGTTCCGGGGATGAGCAGTTCTTC CSASSGDEQFF
TRBJ2-5 TRBV7-2 few TRBD2 TGTGCCAGCAGGTGGACTAGCGGGGGATCGGAGACCCAGTACTTC CASRWTSGGSETQYF
TRBJ1-1 TRBV29-1 - - TGCAGCGCCGGCAACACAGGAGCTTTCTTT CSAGNTGAFF
TRBJ1-2 TRBV27 - - TGTGCCAGCAGTCTGACCGGACAGATCTATGGCTACACCTTC CASSLTGQIYGYTF
TRBJ2-6 TRBV6-5 once - TGTGCCAGCAGTTACAGAGCCTCTGGGGCCAACGTCCTGACTTTC CASSYRASGANVLTF
TRBJ2-3 TRBV30 - - TGTGCCTGGAGGGACGCCGGGACGGGCCTCTTCCATCCAGATACGCAGTATTTT CAWRDAGTGLFHPDTQYF
TRBJ1-1 TRBV9 - - TGTGCCAGCAGCGTAGCCCTTAACACTGAAGCTTTCTTT CASSVALNTEAFF
TRBJ2-3 TRBV29-1 - - TGCAGCGTTGACTACGTTCTTGATACGCAGTATTTT CSVDYVLDTQYF